These T cell receptor beta chains were read from a single sample in a study of low-dose radiotherapy and immunotherapy resistance in tumors. TCRdb re-derived calls from the reads in MiXCR, one entry per CDR3 protein. This sample carries 31,000 or so distinct CDR3 sequences, approximately 54% of them seen once, and the ten largest clones take roughly 5.8%. The input for sequencing was PBMCs, taken after low-dose radiotherapy plus immunotherapy. These receptors were obtained from a male donor with gallbladder cancer. Each CDR3 is given with its conserved first and last residue. Each record gives: CDR3 DNA, CDR3 protein, V gene, J gene, clone size, D gene. The D gene is left open where the match is weak. Where a row states a size, it is once, few, many or the class of an expanded clone; other rows omit it.

-,CASTNQTSMYLCALGTGHTDTQYF,TRBV14,TRBJ2-3,-,-
TGTGCCAGCAGCTTAGTGGTGTTGTCCGGGGAGCTGTTTTTT,CASSLVVLSGELFF,TRBV7-9,TRBJ2-2,-,-
TGTGCCAACCCCGGGACAGGAGAAGCAGATACGCAGTATTTT,CANPGTGEADTQYF,TRBV6-2/TRBV6-3,TRBJ2-3,many,TRBD1
TGTGCCAGCAAAACCAGACTAGCGGGAAACTACGAGCAGTACTTC,CASKTRLAGNYEQYF,TRBV6-2/TRBV6-3,TRBJ2-7,-,TRBD2
TGTGCCACCAGTGATTTGACAGGGTTTGGCGAGACCCAGTACTTC,CATSDLTGFGETQYF,TRBV24-1,TRBJ2-5,-,-
TGTGCCAGCAGTCTTACCCCCACAGATACGCAGTATTTT,CASSLTPTDTQYF,TRBV5-5,TRBJ2-3,few,-
TGTGCCAGCAGCGGCGCAGGAAGCACAGATACGCAGTATTTT,CASSGAGSTDTQYF,TRBV5-5,TRBJ2-3,few,-
TGTGCCAGTAGTATAGAGCCAAGGAAGGGACTAGCGGCAGATACGCAGTATTTT,CASSIEPRKGLAADTQYF,TRBV19,TRBJ2-3,-,TRBD2
TGTGCCATCCGCGAGACTGCGGGGGCGGAAGATACGCAGTATTTT,CAIRETAGAEDTQYF,TRBV12-3/TRBV12-4,TRBJ2-3,-,-
TGTGCCAGCAGCCGGGGAGGGGCCACAGATACGCAGTATTTT,CASSRGGATDTQYF,TRBV6-1,TRBJ2-3,-,TRBD2
TGTGCCAGCAGTTTATTCGGGACTCAAGAGACCCAGTACTTC,CASSLFGTQETQYF,TRBV12-3/TRBV12-4,TRBJ2-5,many,-
TGCGCCACCGCCGGCGAGCCCGCGTCGGGAGAGCAGTACTTC,CATAGEPASGEQYF,TRBV5-1,TRBJ2-7,-,-
TGTGCCAGCAGCTTAGACTCTAATGGGCCGGAGGGCACTGAAGCTTTCTTT,CASSLDSNGPEGTEAFF,TRBV7-3,TRBJ1-1,-,-
TGTGCCAGCGTGCTAGCTTTCCCAGATACGCAGTATTTT,CASVLAFPDTQYF,TRBV7-2,TRBJ2-3,few,-
TGTGCCAGCAGCCAAGATCTACAGGGGTGGTTCTTC,CASSQDLQGWFF,TRBV3-1,TRBJ2-1,many,TRBD1
TGTGCCAGTACTTCCAGAGCACTACTTTCGGCGAACACCGGGGAGCTGTTTTTT,CASTSRALLSANTGELFF,TRBV19,TRBJ2-2,-,-
TGTGCCAGCAGCCAGGAGGCCATCGGTTCACCCCTCCACTTT,CASSQEAIGSPLHF,TRBV14,TRBJ1-6,-,-
TGTGCCAGCAGCACCCGGACAGGGACGAACACTGAAGCTTTCTTT,CASSTRTGTNTEAFF,TRBV7-2,TRBJ1-1,medium-sized,TRBD1
TGCGCCAGCAGCCTGATGACAGGGTCGATGTATAATTATGGCTACACCTTC,CASSLMTGSMYNYGYTF,TRBV5-1,TRBJ1-2,few,TRBD1
TGTGCCAGCAGTCAGGACAGGGTCATTGAGATAAACATTCAGTACTTC,CASSQDRVIEINIQYF,TRBV12-3/TRBV12-4,TRBJ2-4,many,TRBD1
TGTGCCAGCAGCCTAGGCGGGAGCTTTCGCAATGAGCAGTTCTTC,CASSLGGSFRNEQFF,TRBV9,TRBJ2-1,-,TRBD2
TGTGCCAACAGCATAGTACAGGGGGCTGGGGAGACCCAGTACTTC,CANSIVQGAGETQYF,TRBV28,TRBJ2-5,-,TRBD1
TGTGCCGAACAGAGGGCTAACTATGGCTACACCTTC,CAEQRANYGYTF,TRBV28,TRBJ1-2,-,-
TGCAGCGTTGAAGGGGTAGAAGGCTCCTACGAGCAGTACTTC,CSVEGVEGSYEQYF,TRBV29-1,TRBJ2-7,-,-
TGTGCCAGCAGCCTCTCAAGGCCCTCGGGGGAGCAGTACTTC,CASSLSRPSGEQYF,TRBV7-2,TRBJ2-7,many,-
TGTGCCAGCAGCTTAGTATCAGGACAGGGGTACAATGAGCAGTTCTTC,CASSLVSGQGYNEQFF,TRBV7-6,TRBJ2-1,-,TRBD1
TGTGCCAGCAGTGAAAGGCAGGCCAATCAGCCCCAGCATTTT,CASSERQANQPQHF,TRBV2,TRBJ1-5,-,-
TGTGCCAGCACCAGCGGGGTCTCCTACAATGAGCAGTTCTTC,CASTSGVSYNEQFF,TRBV3-1,TRBJ2-1,-,TRBD2
TGTGCCAGCAGGAATAGCCCCTACGAGCAGTACTTC,CASRNSPYEQYF,TRBV6-5,TRBJ2-7,-,-
TGTGCCAGCAGTTTTTCCCGTCGGATCGGCATTCAGTACTTC,CASSFSRRIGIQYF,TRBV28,TRBJ2-4,many,-
TGTGCCACCAGTGACCTAAGGACCCAGTACTTC,CATSDLRTQYF,TRBV24-1,TRBJ2-5,few,-
TGTGCCAGCATCCTGACTAGCGGTTACAATGAGCAGTTCTTC,CASILTSGYNEQFF,TRBV28,TRBJ2-1,medium-sized,TRBD2
TGTGCCAGTAGTATCCGTCGCAAAGAGACCCAGTACTTC,CASSIRRKETQYF,TRBV19,TRBJ2-5,-,-
TGTGCCAGCAGTCCAGACTCATCCAGCATTCAGTACTTC,CASSPDSSSIQYF,TRBV6-2/TRBV6-3,TRBJ2-4,medium-sized,-
TGTGCCAGCAGCTTAGAGTCAGGGATGAACACTGAAGCTTTCTTT,CASSLESGMNTEAFF,TRBV7-9,TRBJ1-1,-,-
TGTGCCAGCAGCGGCAGGGGGATGGATACGCAGTATTTT,CASSGRGMDTQYF,TRBV7-2,TRBJ2-3,-,TRBD1
TGTGCCAGCAGTTACTCTGGGGGGCGAGTAGGAAAACTGTTTTTT,CASSYSGGRVGKLFF,TRBV6-2/TRBV6-3,TRBJ1-4,-,-
TGCAGTGCTAGAGATTCCCAGGGACAGGGGGCGGTGTTCGCTGAAGCTTTCTTT,CSARDSQGQGAVFAEAFF,TRBV20-1,TRBJ1-1,-,TRBD1
TGTGCCAGCAGCCCGGGACTAGCAACAGATACGCAGTATTTT,CASSPGLATDTQYF,TRBV12-3/TRBV12-4,TRBJ2-3,-,TRBD2
TGTGCCAGCGGCGGGATAGCGGGACTTCTTAGCACAGATACGCAGTATTTT,CASGGIAGLLSTDTQYF,TRBV6-5,TRBJ2-3,-,TRBD2
TGTGCCAGCAGCCTAGACAGGGGCCGGGAGCAGTACTTC,CASSLDRGREQYF,TRBV5-4,TRBJ2-7,-,TRBD1
TGTGCCAGCAGCCAAGCCCCGGTGGGGGCGAATTCCTACGAGCAGTACTTC,CASSQAPVGANSYEQYF,TRBV11-2,TRBJ2-7,-,-
TGCAGCGTTGAAGTGGTGGGCGATAGCAATCAGCCCCAGCATTTT,CSVEVVGDSNQPQHF,TRBV29-1,TRBJ1-5,-,-
TGCAGTGCTACAATGACGACAGGGGGTAACTATGGCTACACCTTC,CSATMTTGGNYGYTF,TRBV20-1,TRBJ1-2,-,TRBD1
TGTGCCAGCAGCTTAGGGGCGACTAGCGGGCTAAGCTCCTACGAGCAGTACTTC,CASSLGATSGLSSYEQYF,TRBV7-2,TRBJ2-7,few,TRBD2
TGCGCCAGCAGCTTGGCTACTGTGGCCAACGTCCTGACTTTC,CASSLATVANVLTF,TRBV5-1,TRBJ2-6,-,-
TGTGCCAGCGGGGGACAGCAAGAGACCCAGTACTTC,CASGGQQETQYF,TRBV2,TRBJ2-5,-,TRBD1
TGTGCCAGCAGCCAAGTCCTCATTAATAAGGCTGAAGCTTTCTTT,CASSQVLINKAEAFF,TRBV3-1,TRBJ1-1,-,-
TGTGCCAGCAGTTTACTGAGGGGTTGGGAGTCCGAGCAGTACTTC,CASSLLRGWESEQYF,TRBV28,TRBJ2-7,many,-